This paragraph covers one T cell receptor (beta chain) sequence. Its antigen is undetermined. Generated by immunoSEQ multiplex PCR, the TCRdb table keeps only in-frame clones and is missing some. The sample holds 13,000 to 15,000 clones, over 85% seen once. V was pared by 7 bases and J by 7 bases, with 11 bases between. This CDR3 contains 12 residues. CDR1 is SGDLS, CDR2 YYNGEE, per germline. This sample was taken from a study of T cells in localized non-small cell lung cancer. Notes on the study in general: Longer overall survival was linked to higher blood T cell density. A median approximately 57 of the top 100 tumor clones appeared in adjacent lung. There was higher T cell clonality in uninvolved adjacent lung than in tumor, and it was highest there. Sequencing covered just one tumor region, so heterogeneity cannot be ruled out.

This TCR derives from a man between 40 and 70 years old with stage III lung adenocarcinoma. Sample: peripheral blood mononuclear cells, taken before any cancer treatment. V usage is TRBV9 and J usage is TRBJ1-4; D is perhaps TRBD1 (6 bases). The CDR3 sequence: CASSEGGEKLFF. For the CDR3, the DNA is TGTGCCAGCTCAGAAGGGGGTGAAAAACTGTTTTTT.